Reported below is one T cell receptor (beta chain). What it binds is unknown. This sample stems from a study of PD-1 blockade in classical Hodgkin lymphoma. Study results and caveats: Complete responders started with a diversity level that resembled newly diagnosed patients at baseline.

Sequencing used immunoSEQ multiplex PCR; TCRdb keeps in-frame clones, though not all of them. The sample lists about 97,000 clones, roughly 83% occurring once. The germline CDR1 and CDR2 sequences are SGHDN and FVKESK. CDR3 length equals 14 residues. Trimming removed 4 bases at V and 6 bases at J, with 12 bases between. Every patient had relapsed following autologous stem cell transplantation, and cohorts differed in brentuximab vedotin exposure. The chain carries TRBV14 and TRBJ1-4; D unclear. The sequenced sample was peripheral blood mononuclear cells (PBMCs), obtained at baseline. The TCR comes from a human donor with classical Hodgkin lymphoma. The CDR3 DNA reads as TGTGCCAGCAGCCGGTCAGTCGGCTATGAAAAACTGTTTTTT. Protein sequence: CASSRSVGYEKLFF.